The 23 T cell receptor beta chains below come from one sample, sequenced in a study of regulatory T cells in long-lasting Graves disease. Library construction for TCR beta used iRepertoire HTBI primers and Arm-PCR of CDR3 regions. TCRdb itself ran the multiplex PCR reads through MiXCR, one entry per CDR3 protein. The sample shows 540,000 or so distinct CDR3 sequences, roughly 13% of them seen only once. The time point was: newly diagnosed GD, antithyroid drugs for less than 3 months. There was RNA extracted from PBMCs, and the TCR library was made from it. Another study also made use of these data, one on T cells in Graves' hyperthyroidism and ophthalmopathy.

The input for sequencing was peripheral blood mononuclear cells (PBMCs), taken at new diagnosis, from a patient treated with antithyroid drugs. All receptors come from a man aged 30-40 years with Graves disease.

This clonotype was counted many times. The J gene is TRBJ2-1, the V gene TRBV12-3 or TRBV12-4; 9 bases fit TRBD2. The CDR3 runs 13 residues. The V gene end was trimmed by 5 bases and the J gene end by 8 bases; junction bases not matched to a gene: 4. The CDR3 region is CASSPTSGDEQFF. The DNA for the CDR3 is TGTGCCAGCAGTCCGACTAGCGGTGATGAGCAGTTCTTC.

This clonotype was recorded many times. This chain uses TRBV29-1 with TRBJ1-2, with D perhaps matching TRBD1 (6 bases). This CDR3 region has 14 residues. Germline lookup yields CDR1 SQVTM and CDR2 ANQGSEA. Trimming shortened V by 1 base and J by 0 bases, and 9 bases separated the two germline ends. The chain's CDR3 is CSVEVGQPNYGYTF. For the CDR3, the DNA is TGCAGCGTTGAAGTTGGACAGCCTAACTATGGCTACACCTTC.

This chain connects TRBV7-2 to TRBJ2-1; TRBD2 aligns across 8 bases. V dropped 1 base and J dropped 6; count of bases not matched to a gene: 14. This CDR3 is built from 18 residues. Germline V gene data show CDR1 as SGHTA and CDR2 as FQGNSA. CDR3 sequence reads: CASSLVGGGLAGSNEQFF. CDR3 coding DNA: TGTGCCAGCAGCTTAGTGGGGGGAGGGTTAGCGGGATCCAATGAGCAGTTCTTC.

The CDR3 nucleotides read TGTGCCATCAGCCCCAACCAGTGGCTCAGGGATGATGGCTACACCTTC. It is translated as CAISPNQWLRDDGYTF. V and J are TRBV10-3 and TRBJ1-2, with a tentative D call TRBD1 (5 bases). CDR3 length: 16 residues. Trimming pared 6 bases from V and 6 bases from J, leaving 23 bases between. Germline CDR1 is ENHRY and CDR2 is SYGVKD.

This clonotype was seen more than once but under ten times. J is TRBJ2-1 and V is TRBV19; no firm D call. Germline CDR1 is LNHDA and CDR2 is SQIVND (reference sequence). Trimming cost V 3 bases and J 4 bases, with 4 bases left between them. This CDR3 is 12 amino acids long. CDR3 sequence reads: CASSIGYNEQFF. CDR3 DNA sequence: TGTGCCAGTAGTATCGGGTACAATGAGCAGTTCTTC. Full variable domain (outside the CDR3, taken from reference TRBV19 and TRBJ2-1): DGGITQSPKYLFRKEGQNVTLSCEQNLNHDAMYWYRQDPGQGLRLIYYSQIVNDFQKGDIAEGYSVSREKKESFPLTVTSAQKNPTAFYLCASSIGYNEQFFGPGTRLTVL.

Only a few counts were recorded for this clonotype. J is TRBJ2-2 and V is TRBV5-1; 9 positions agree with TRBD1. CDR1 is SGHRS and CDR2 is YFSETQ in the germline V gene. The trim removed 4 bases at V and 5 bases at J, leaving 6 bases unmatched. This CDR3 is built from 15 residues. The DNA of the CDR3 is TGCGCCAGCAGCATCGGACAGGGGTGGACCGGGGAGCTGTTTTTT. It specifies CASSIGQGWTGELFF.

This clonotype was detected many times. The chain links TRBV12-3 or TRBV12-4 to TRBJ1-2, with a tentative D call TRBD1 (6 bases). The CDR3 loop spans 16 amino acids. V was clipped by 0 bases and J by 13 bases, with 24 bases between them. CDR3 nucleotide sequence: TGTGCCAGCAGTTTAGCGAGAAAATGGCAAGGGGGGTTATCCACCTTC. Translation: CASSLARKWQGGLSTF.

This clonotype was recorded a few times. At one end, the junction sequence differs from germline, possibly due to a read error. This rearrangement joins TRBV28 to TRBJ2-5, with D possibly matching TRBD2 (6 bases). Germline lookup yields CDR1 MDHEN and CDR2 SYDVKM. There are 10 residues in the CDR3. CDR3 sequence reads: CASGGETQHF. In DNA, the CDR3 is TGTGCCAGCGGAGGGGAGACCCAGCACTTC.

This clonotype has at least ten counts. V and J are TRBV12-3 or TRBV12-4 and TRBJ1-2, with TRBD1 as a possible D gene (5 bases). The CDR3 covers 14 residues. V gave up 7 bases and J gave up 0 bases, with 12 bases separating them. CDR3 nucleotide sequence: TGTGCCAGCACCCGGGGCAGCGCTAACTATGGCTACACCTTC. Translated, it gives CASTRGSANYGYTF.

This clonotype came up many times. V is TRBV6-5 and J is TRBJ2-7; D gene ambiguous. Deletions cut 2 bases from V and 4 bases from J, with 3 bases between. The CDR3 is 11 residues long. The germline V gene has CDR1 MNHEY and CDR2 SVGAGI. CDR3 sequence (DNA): TGTGCCAGCAGTTACAGATACGAGCAGTACTTC. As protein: CASSYRYEQYF.

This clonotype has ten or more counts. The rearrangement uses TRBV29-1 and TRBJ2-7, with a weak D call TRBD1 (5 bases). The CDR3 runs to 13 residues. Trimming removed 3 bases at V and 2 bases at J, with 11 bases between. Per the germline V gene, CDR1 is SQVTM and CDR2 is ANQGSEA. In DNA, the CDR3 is TGCAGCGTTGAGTCCAGGGTGACCTACGAGCAGTACTTC. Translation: CSVESRVTYEQYF.

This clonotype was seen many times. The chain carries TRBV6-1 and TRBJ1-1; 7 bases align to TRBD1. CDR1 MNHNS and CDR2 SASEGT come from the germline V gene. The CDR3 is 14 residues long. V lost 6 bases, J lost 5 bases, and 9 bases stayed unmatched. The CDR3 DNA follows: TGTGCCAGCAGGGTCGGGACAGTGCGGACTGAAGCTTTCTTT. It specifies CASRVGTVRTEAFF.

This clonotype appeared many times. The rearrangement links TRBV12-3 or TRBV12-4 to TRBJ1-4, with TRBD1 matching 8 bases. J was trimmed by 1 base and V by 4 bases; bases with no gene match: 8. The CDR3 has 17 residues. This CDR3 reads CASSSRTGTKTNEKLFF. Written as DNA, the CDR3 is TGTGCCAGCAGTTCGCGGACAGGGACCAAAACTAATGAAAAACTGTTTTTT.

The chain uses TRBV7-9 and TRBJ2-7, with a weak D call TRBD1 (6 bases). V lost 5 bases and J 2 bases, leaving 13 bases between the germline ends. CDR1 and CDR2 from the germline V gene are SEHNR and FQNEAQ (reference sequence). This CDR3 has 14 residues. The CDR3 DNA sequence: TGTGCCAGCAGCCCCTCGGGACATACCTACGAGCAGTACTTC. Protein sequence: CASSPSGHTYEQYF.

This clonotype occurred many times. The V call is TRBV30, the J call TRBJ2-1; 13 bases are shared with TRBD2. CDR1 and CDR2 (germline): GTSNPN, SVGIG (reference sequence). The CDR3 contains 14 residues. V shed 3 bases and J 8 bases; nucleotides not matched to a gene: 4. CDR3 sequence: CAWRRTSGSYEQFF. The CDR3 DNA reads TGTGCCTGGAGGAGGACTAGCGGGAGCTATGAGCAGTTCTTC.

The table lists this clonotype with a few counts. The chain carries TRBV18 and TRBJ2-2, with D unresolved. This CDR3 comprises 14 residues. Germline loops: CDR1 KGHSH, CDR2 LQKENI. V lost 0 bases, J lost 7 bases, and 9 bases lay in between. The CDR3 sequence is CASSPPIRGGELFF. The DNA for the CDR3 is TGTGCCAGCTCACCACCAATACGAGGCGGGGAGCTGTTTTTT.

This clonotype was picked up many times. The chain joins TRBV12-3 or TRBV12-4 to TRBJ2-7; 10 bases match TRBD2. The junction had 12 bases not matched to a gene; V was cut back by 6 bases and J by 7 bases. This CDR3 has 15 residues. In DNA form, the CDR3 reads TGTGCCAGCAGCCCTGGGCTAGCGGGAGCGTGGGAGCAGTACTTC. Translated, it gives CASSPGLAGAWEQYF.

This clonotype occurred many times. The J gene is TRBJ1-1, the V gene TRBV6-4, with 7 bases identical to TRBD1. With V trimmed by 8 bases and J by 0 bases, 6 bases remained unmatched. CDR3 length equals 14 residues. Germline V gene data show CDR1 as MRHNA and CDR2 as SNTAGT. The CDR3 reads CASPGTAVNTEAFF. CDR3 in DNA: TGTGCCAGCCCTGGGACAGCTGTGAACACTGAAGCTTTCTTT.

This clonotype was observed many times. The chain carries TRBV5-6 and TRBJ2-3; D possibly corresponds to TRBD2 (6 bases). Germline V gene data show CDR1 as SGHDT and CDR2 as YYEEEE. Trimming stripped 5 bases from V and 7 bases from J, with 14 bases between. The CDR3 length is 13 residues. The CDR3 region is CASRALATNTQYF. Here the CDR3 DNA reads TGTGCCAGCAGGGCGCTAGCGACAAATACGCAGTATTTT. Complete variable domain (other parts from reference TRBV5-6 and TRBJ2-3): DAGVTQSPTHLIKTRGQQVTLRCSPKSGHDTVSWYQQALGQGPQFIFQYYEEEERQRGNFPDRFSGHQFPNYSSELNVNALLLGDSALYLCASRALATNTQYFGPGTRLTVL.

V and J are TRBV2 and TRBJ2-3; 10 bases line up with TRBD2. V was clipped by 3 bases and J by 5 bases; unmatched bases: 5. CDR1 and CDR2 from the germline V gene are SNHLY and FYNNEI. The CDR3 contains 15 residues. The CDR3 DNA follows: TGTGCCAGCAGTGAGTTAGCGGGAGGAGGAGATACGCAGTATTTT. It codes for CASSELAGGGDTQYF.

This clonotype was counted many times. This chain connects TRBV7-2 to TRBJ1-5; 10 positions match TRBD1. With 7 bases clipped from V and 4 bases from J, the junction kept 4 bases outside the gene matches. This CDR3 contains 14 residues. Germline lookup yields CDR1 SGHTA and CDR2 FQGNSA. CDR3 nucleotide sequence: TGTGCCAGCACATCGGACAGGGGGAATCAGCCCCAGCATTTT. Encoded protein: CASTSDRGNQPQHF.

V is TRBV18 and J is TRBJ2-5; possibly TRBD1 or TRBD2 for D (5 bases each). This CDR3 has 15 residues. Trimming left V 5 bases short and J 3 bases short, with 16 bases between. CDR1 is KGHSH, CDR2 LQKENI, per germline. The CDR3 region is CASSFSGATEETQYF. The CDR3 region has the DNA TGTGCCAGCTCATTTTCCGGGGCGACAGAAGAGACCCAGTACTTC.

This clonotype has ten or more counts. The CDR3 sequence: CASSPRTDSYEQYF. The CDR3 DNA reads TGTGCCAGCAGCCCCCGGACTGACTCCTACGAGCAGTACTTC. This chain connects TRBV7-9 to TRBJ2-7; possible D gene TRBD2, 5 bases. This CDR3 is 14 amino acids long. Trimming left V 5 bases short and J 0 bases short, with 11 bases between. Germline-derived CDR1 and CDR2 are SEHNR and FQNEAQ (reference sequence). Together with reference TRBV7-9 and TRBJ2-7, the CDR3 gives the full variable domain: DTGVSQNPRHKITKRGQNVTFRCDPISEHNRLYWYRQTLGQGPEFLTYFQNEAQLEKSRLLSDRFSAERPKGSFSTLEIQRTEQGDSAMYLCASSPRTDSYEQYFGPGTRLTVT.